This TCR beta chain was identified in a study of T cell repertoires in cytomegalovirus infection. Study background: Researchers turned to recently identified HLA-C-restricted CMV epitopes as well as well-studied HLA-B-restricted ones. From public TCR beta signatures came an indication of both CMV infection and matching HLA type. Study conclusions and caveats: HLA-C-restricted CMV clonotypes gave the most frequent clonotype in two of eight donors. Accumulated public TCR beta family frequency recognized individuals carrying CMV together with the relevant HLA.

Between the trimmed V and J ends, which lost 5 bases and 4 bases, there was a span of 15 bases. This CDR3 has 15 amino acids. For this clonotype: Its specificity is unknown.

In TCRdb, the reads were re-called with MiXCR into one record per CDR3 protein. Among 550,000 to 700,000 distinct CDR3 sequences listed, around 40% were seen once. This TCR came from a human donor in good health (CMV status not recorded). Some clones in this sample may be carry-over from other donors' samples. The sample was cultured PBMCs, taken from culture after CMV antigen stimulation. The genes are TRBV12-3 or TRBV12-4 and TRBJ2-1; the D call may be TRBD1 or TRBD2 (5 bases each). CDR3 DNA: TGTGCCAGCAGTGAGTCAGGGACCCTATACAATGAGCAGTTCTTC. Translating it yields CASSESGTLYNEQFF.